This TCR beta chain was identified in a study of shared clonotypes between healthy human individuals. Looked up from germline, CDR1 is SGHRS and CDR2 is YFSETQ. The CDR3 spans 14 residues. The V segment lost 1 base and the J segment 2 bases; nucleotides outside the gene matches: 1. Repertoires were generated with immunoSEQ multiplex PCR, while TCRdb's copy carries only in-frame clones and drops some. The table records more than 500,000 clones, roughly 95% of them present only once. About this clone: Antigen unknown.

Whole-study findings and limits: Genetic and exposure-history diversity was limited by the few donors. Estimated clonotype richness was generally higher in naive than memory subsets. Clonotypes that were shared across a few donors made up roughly 5.2% of naive CD4 clonotypes.

The healthy adult donors were HIV-negative and reported no recent acute infections or vaccinations. Specimen: naive CD4+ T cells sorted from blood. Stated subset: CD45RA+ positively selected. The rearrangement uses TRBV5-1 and TRBJ2-7; 9 positions match TRBD2. The clonotype comes from a woman younger than 45 in good health. The CDR3 DNA is TGCGCCAGCAGCTTGCCTAGCGGGGCCTACGAGCAGTACTTC. Protein sequence: CASSLPSGAYEQYF. The full variable domain, its missing parts supplied by reference TRBV5-1 and TRBJ2-7, is KAGVTQTPRYLIKTRGQQVTLSCSPISGHRSVSWYQQTPGQGLQFLFEYFSETQRNKGNFPGRFSGRQFSNSRSEMNVSTLELGDSALYLCASSLPSGAYEQYFGPGTRLTVT.